This TCR beta chain was documented in a study of T cells in Graves' hyperthyroidism and ophthalmopathy. RNA transcripts yielded amplified TCR beta CDR3 regions. The HTBI primer set drove a first-round RT-PCR of the TCR CDR3. TCRdb itself ran the multiplex PCR reads through MiXCR, one entry per CDR3 protein. The sample holds hundreds of thousands of distinct CDR3 sequences, over 15% seen once. Study results and caveats: Classification by a 13 V-J model distinguished ophthalmopathy from stable hyperthyroidism.

This clonotype has ten or more counts. Antigen unknown. This CDR3 spans 14 amino acids. The germline V and J ends were trimmed by 5 bases and 1 base, with 14 bases remaining between them. Germline lookup yields CDR1 SQVTM and CDR2 ANQGSEA. The gene calls are TRBV29-1 and TRBJ1-1, with D perhaps matching TRBD1 (6 bases). Material for sequencing was blood. The TCR comes from a woman between 18 and 29 years old with Graves' hyperthyroidism. In DNA form, the CDR3 reads TGCAGCGTTTCGCCGGGACACTCGAACACTGAAGCTTTCTTT. It translates to CSVSPGHSNTEAFF.